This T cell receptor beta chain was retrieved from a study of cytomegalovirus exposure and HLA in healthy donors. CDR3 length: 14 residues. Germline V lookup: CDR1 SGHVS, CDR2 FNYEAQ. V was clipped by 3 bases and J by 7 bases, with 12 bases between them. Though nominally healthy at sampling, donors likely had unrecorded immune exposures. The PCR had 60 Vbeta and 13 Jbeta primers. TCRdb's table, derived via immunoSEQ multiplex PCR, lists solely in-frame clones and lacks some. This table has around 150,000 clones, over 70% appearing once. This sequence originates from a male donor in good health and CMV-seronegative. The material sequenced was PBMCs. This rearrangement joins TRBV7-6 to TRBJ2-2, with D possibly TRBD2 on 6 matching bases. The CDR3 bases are TGTGCCAGCAGCTTGGGCACTAGCATCGGGGAGCTGTTTTTT. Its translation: CASSLGTSIGELFF.